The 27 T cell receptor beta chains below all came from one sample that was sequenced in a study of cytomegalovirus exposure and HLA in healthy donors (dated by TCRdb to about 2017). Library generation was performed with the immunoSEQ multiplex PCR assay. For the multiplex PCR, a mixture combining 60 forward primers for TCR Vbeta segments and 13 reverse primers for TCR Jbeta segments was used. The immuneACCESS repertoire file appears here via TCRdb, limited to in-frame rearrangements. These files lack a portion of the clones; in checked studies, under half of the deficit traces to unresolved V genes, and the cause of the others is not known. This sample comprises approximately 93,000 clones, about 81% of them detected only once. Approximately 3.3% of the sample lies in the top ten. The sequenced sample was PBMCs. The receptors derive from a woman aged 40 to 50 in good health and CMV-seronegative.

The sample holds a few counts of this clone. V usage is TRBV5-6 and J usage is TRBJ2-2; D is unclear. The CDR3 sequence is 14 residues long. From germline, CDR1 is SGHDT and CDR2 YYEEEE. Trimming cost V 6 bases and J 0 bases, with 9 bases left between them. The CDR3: CASNRDANTGELFF. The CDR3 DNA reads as TGTGCCAGCAACAGAGACGCGAACACCGGGGAGCTGTTTTTT.

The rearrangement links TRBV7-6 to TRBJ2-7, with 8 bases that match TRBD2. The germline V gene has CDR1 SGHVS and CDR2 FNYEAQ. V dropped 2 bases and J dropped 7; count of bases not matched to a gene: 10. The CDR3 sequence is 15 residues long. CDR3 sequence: CASSLQGAGADEQYF. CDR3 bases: TGTGCCAGCAGCTTACAGGGAGCGGGAGCGGATGAGCAGTACTTC.

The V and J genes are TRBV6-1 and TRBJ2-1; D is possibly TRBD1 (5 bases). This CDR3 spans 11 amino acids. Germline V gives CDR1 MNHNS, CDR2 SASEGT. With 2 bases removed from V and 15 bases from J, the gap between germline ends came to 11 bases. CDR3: CASSETGARFF. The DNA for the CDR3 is TGTGCCAGCAGTGAAACAGGCGCTAGGTTCTTC.

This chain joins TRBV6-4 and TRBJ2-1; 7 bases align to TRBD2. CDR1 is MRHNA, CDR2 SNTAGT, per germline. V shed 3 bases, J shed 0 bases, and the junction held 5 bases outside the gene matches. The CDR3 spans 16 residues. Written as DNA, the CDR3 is TGTGCCAGCAGTGAAACGGGGGGATTCTCCTACAATGAGCAGTTCTTC. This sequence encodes CASSETGGFSYNEQFF.

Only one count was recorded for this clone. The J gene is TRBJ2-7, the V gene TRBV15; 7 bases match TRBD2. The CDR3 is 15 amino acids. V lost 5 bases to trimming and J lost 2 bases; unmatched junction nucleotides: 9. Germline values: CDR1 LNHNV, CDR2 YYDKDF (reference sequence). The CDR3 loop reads CATSSRGVGPYEQYF. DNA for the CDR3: TGTGCCACCAGCTCCCGGGGGGTCGGGCCCTACGAGCAGTACTTC.

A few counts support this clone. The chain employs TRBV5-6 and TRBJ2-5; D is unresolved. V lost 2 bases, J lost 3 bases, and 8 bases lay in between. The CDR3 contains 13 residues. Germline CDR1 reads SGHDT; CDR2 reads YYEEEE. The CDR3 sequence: CASSLDWEETQYF. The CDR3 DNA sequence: TGTGCCAGCAGCTTAGACTGGGAAGAGACCCAGTACTTC.

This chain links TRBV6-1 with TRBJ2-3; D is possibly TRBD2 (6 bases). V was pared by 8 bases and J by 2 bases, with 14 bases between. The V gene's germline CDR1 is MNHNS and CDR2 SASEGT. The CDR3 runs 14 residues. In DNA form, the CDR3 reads TGTGCCAGCCGGCTAGCGCCCTTCACAGATACGCAGTATTTT. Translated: CASRLAPFTDTQYF.

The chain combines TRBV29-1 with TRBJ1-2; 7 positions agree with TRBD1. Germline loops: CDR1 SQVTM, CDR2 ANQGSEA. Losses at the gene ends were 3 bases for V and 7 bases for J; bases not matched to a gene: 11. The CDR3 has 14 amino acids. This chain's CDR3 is CSVEAEGALAGYTF. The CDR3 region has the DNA TGCAGCGTTGAGGCAGAGGGGGCGCTTGCTGGCTACACCTTC.

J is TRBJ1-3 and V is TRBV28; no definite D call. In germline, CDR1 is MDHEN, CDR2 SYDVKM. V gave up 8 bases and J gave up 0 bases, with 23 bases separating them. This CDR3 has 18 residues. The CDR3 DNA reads TGTGCCAGCCACAAAGGGAGGGCCAGAATATTCTCTGGAAACACCATATATTTT. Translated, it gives CASHKGRARIFSGNTIYF.

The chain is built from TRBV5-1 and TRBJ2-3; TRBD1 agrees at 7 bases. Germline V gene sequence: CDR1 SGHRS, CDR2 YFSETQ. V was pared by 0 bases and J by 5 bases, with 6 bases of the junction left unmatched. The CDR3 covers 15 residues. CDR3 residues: CASSLGARGKDTQYF. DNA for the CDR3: TGCGCCAGCAGCTTGGGAGCCAGGGGGAAAGATACGCAGTATTTT.

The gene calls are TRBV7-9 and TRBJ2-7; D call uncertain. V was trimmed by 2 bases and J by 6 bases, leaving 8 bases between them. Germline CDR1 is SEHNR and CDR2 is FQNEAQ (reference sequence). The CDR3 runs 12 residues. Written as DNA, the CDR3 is TGTGCCAGCAGCTTAAGAACACCCGAGCAGTACTTC. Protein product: CASSLRTPEQYF.

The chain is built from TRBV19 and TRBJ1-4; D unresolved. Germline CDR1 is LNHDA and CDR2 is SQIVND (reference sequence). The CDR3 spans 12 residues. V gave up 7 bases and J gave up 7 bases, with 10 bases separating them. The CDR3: CASTGNTEKLFF. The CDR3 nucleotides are TGTGCCAGTACTGGTAACACTGAAAAACTGTTTTTT.

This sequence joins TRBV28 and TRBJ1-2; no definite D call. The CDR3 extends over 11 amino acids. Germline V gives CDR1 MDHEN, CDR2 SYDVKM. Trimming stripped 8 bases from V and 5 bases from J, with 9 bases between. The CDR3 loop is CASREAYGYTF. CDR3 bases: TGTGCCAGCCGGGAGGCGTATGGCTACACCTTC.

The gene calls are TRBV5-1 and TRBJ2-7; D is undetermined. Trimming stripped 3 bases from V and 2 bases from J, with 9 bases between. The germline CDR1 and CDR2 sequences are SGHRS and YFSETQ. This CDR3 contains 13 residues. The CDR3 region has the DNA TGCGCCAGCAGCTCCGCGGTCCCCTACGAGCAGTACTTC. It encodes CASSSAVPYEQYF.

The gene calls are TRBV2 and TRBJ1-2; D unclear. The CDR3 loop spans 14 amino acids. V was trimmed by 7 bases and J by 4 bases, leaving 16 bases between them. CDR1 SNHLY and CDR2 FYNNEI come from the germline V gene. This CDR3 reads CASKRGAEGYGYTF. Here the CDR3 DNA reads TGTGCCAGCAAGCGGGGAGCTGAAGGCTATGGCTACACCTTC.

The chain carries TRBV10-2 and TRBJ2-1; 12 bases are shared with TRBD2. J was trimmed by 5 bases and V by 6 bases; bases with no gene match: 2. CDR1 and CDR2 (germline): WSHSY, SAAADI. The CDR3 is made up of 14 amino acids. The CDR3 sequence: CASRLAGGDNEQFF. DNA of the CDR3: TGCGCCAGCAGACTAGCGGGAGGCGACAATGAGCAGTTCTTC.

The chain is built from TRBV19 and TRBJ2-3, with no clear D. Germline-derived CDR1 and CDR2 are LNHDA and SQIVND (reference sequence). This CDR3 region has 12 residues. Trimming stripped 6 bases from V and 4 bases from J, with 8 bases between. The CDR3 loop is CASRGPPDTQYF. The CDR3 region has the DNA TGTGCCAGTAGGGGCCCCCCAGATACGCAGTATTTT.

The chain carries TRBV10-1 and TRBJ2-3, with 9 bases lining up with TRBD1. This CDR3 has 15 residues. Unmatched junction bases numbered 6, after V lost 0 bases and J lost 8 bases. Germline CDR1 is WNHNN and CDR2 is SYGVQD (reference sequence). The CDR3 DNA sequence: TGCGCCAGCAGTGAGTCGTTACAGGGGGCCGGTACGCAGTATTTT. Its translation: CASSESLQGAGTQYF.

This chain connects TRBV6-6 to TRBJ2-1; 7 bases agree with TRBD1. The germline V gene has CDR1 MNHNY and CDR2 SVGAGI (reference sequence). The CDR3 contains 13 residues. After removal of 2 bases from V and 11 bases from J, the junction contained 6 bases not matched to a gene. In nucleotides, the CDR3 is TGTGCCAGCAGTTACCCCCCACAGGGGAAGCAGTTCTTC. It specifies CASSYPPQGKQFF.

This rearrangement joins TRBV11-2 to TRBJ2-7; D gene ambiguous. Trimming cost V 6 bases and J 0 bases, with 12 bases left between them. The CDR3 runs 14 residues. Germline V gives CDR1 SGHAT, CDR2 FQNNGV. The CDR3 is CASSSDIPSYEQYF. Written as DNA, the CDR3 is TGTGCCAGCAGTTCCGACATACCCTCCTACGAGCAGTACTTC.

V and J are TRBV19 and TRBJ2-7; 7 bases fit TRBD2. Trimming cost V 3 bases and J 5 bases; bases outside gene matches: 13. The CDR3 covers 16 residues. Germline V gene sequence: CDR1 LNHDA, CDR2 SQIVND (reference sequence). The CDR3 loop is CASSMGGTSRGNEQYF. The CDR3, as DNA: TGTGCCAGTAGTATGGGGGGGACCTCGAGGGGCAACGAGCAGTACTTC.

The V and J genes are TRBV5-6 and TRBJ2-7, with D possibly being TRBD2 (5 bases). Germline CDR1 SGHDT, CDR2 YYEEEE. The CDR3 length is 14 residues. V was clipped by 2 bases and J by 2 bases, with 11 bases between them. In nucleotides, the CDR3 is TGTGCCAGCAGCTTTCCCAGAGGGACCTACGAGCAGTACTTC. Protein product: CASSFPRGTYEQYF.

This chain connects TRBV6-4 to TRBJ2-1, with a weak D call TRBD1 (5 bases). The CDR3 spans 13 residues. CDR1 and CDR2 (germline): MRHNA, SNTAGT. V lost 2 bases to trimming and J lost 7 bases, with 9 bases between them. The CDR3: CASSDQGLNEQFF. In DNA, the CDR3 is TGTGCCAGCAGTGACCAGGGTTTGAATGAGCAGTTCTTC.

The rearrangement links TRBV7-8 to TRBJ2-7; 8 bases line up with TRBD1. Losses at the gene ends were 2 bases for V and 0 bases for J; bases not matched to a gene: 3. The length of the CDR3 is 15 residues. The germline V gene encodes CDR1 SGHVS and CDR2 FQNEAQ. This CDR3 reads CASSLTDRASYEQYF. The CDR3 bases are TGTGCCAGCAGCTTAACGGACAGGGCCTCCTACGAGCAGTACTTC.

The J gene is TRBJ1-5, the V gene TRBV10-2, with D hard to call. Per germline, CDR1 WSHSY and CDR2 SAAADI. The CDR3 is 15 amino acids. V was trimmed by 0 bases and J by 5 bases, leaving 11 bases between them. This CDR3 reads CASSESASSHQPQHF. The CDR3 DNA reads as TGCGCCAGCAGTGAGTCTGCGAGTTCTCATCAGCCCCAGCATTTT.

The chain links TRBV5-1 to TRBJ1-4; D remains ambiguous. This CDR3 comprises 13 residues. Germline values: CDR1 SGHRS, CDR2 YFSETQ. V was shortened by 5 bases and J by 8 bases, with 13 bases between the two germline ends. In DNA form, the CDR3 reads TGCGCCAGCAGTCCGGGTTCGTGGGAAAAACTGTTTTTT. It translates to CASSPGSWEKLFF.

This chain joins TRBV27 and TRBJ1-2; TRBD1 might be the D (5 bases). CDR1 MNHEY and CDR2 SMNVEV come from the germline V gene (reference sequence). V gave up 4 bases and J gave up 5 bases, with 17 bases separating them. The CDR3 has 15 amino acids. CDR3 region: CASSSGNRPTYGYTF. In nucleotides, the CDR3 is TGTGCCAGCAGTTCAGGGAACAGACCTACTTATGGCTACACCTTC.